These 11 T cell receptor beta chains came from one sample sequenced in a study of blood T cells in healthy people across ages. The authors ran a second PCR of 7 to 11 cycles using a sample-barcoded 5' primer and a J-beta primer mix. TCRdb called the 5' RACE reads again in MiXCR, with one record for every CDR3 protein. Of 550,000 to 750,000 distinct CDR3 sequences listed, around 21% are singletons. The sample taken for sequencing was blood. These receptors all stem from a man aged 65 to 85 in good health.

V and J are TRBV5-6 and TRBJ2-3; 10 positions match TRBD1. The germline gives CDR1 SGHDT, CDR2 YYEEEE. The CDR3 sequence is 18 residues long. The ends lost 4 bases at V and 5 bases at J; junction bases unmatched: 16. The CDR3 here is CASSPLLDRGRSLDTQYF. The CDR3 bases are TGTGCCAGCAGCCCTTTGTTAGACAGGGGGCGAAGCTTAGATACGCAGTATTTT.

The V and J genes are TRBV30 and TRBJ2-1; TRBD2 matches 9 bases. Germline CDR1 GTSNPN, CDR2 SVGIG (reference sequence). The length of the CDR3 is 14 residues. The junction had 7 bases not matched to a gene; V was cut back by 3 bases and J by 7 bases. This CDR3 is CAWSRGTSLNEQFF. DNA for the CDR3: TGTGCCTGGAGCCGCGGGACTAGCCTTAATGAGCAGTTCTTC.

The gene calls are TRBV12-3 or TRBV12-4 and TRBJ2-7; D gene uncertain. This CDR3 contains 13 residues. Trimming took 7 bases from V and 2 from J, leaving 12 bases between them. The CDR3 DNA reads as TGTGCCAGCAAGCCCGGACGGGCCTACGAGCAGTACTTC. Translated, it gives CASKPGRAYEQYF.

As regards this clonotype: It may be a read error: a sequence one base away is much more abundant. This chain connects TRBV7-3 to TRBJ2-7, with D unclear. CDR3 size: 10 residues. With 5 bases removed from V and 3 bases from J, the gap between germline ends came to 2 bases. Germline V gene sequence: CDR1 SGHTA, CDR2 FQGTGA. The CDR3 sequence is CASSIYEQYF. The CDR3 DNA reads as TGTGCCAGCAGCATCTACGAGCAGTACTTC. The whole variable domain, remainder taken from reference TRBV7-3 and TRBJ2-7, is GAGVSQTPSNKVTEKGKYVELRCDPISGHTALYWYRQSLGQGPEFLIYFQGTGAADDSGLPNDRFFAVRPEGSVSTLKIQRTERGDSAVYLCASSIYEQYFGPGTRLTVT.

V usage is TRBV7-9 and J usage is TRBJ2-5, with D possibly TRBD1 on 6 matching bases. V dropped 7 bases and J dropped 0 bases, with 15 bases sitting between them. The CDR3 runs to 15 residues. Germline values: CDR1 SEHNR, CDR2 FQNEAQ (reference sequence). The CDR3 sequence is CASTPTGLYQETQYF. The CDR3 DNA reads TGTGCCAGCACCCCTACAGGGTTGTACCAAGAGACCCAGTACTTC.

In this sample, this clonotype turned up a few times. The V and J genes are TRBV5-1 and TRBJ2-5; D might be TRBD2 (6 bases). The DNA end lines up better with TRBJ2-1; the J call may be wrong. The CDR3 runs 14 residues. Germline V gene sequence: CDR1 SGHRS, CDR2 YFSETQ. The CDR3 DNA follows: TGCGCCAGCAGCTCCCAGGGAGGCTGGAATGAGCAGTTCTTC. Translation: CASSSQGGWNEQFF.

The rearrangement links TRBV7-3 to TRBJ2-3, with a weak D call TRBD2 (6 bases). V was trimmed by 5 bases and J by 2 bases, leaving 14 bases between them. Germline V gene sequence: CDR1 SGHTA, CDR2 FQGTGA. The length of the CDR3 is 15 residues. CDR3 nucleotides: TGTGCCAGCAGCCTGGCGGGACTGATCACAGATACGCAGTATTTT. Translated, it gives CASSLAGLITDTQYF.

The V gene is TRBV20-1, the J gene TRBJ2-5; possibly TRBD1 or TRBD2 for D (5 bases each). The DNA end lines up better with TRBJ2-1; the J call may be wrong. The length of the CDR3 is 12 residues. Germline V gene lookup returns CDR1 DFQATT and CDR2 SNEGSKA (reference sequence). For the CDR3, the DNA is TGCAGTGCTATTCCGGGACGAGATGAGCAGTTCTTC. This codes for CSAIPGRDEQFF.

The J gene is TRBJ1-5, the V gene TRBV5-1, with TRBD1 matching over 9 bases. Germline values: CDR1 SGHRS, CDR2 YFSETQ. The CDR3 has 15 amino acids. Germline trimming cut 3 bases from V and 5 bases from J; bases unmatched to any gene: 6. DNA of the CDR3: TGCGCCAGCAGCTACTCGGGACAGGGCGATCAGCCCCAGCATTTT. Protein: CASSYSGQGDQPQHF.

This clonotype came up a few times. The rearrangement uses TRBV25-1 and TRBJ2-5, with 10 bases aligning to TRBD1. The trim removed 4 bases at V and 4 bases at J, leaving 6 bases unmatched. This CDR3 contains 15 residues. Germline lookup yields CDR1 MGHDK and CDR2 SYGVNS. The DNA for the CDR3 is TGTGCCAGCAGTGTGCGACAGGGGGCAAGAGAGACCCAGTACTTC. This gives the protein CASSVRQGARETQYF.

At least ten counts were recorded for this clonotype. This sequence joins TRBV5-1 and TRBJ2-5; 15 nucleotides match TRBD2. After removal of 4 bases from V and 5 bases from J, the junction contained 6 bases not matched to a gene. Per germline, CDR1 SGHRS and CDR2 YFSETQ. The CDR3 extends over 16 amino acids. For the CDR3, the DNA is TGCGCCAGCAGCCTAGGACTAGCGGGAGGGACGGAGACCCAGTACTTC. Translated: CASSLGLAGGTETQYF.